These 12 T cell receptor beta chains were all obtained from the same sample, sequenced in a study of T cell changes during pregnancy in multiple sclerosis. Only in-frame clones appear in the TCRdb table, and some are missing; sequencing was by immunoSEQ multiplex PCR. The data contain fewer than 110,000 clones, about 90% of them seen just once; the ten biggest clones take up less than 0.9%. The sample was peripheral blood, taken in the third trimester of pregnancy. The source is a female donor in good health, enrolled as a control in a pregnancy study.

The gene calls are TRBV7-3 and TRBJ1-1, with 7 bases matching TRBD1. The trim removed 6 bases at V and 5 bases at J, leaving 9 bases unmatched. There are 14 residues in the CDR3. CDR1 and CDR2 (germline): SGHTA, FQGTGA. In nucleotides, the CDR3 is TGTGCCAGCAGTTATTCAGGGGGTAATACTGAAGCTTTCTTT. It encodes CASSYSGGNTEAFF.

The DNA for the CDR3 is TGCGCCAGCAGCCAGGACAGTTACAATGAGCAGTTCTTC. This translates into CASSQDSYNEQFF. The chain employs TRBV4-3 and TRBJ2-1; possible D gene TRBD1, 6 bases. This CDR3 is built from 13 residues. Germline CDR1 LGHNA, CDR2 YSLEER. V was shortened by 3 bases and J by 4 bases, with 7 bases between the two germline ends.

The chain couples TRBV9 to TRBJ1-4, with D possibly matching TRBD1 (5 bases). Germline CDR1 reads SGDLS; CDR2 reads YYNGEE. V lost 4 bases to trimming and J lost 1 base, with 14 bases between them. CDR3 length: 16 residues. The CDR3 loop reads CASSPRRGGTNEKLFF. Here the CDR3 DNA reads TGTGCCAGCAGCCCTAGGAGGGGTGGAACTAATGAAAAACTGTTTTTT.

Written as DNA, the CDR3 is TGCGCCAGCAGCCTGGGGCCATGGGGTGGCACTGAAGCTTTCTTT. This translates into CASSLGPWGGTEAFF. This chain joins TRBV4-1 and TRBJ1-1; perhaps TRBD1 as D (5 bases). This CDR3 is 15 amino acids long. Germline V CDR1 and CDR2: MGHRA, YSYEKL. V was shortened by 4 bases and J by 4 bases, with 16 bases between the two germline ends.

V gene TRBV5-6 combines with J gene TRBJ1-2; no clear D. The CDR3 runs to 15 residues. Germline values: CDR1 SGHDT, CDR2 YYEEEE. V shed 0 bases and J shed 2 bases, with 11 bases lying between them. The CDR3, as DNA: TGTGCCAGCAGCTTGGTTAGGAGCCCAAACTATGGCTACACCTTC. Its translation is CASSLVRSPNYGYTF. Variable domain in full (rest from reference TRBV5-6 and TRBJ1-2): DAGVTQSPTHLIKTRGQQVTLRCSPKSGHDTVSWYQQALGQGPQFIFQYYEEEERQRGNFPDRFSGHQFPNYSSELNVNALLLGDSALYLCASSLVRSPNYGYTFGSGTRLTVV.

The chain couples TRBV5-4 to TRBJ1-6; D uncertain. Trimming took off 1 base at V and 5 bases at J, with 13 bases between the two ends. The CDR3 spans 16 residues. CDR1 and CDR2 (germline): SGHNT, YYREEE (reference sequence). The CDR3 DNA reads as TGTGCCAGCAGCTTGTCCCCGGACGGGGATAATTCACCCCTCCACTTT. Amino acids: CASSLSPDGDNSPLHF.

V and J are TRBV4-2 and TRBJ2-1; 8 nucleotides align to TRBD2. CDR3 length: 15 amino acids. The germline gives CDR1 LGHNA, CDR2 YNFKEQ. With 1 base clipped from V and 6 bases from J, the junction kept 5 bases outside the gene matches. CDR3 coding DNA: TGTGCCAGCAGCCAAGCATCCGGACTAGCCAATGAGCAGTTCTTC. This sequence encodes CASSQASGLANEQFF.

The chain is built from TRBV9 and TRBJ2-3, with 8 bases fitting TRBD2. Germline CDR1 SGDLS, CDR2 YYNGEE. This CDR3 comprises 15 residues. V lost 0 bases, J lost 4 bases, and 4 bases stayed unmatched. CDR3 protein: CASSVGGSGADTQYF. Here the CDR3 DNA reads TGTGCCAGCAGCGTAGGGGGTAGCGGGGCAGATACGCAGTATTTT.

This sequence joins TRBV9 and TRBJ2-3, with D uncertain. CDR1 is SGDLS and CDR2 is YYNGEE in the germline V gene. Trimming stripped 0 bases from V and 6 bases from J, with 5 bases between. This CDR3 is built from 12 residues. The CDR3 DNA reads TGTGCCAGCAGCGTAGTATCCGATACGCAGTATTTT. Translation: CASSVVSDTQYF.

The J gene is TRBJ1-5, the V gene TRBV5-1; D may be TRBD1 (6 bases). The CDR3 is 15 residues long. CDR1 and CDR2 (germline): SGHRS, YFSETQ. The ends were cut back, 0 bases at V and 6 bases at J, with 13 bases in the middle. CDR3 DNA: TGCGCCAGCAGCTTGGGAGGGGGAGAGGCTCAGCCCCAGCATTTT. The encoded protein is CASSLGGGEAQPQHF. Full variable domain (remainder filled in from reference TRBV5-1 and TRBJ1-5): KAGVTQTPRYLIKTRGQQVTLSCSPISGHRSVSWYQQTPGQGLQFLFEYFSETQRNKGNFPGRFSGRQFSNSRSEMNVSTLELGDSALYLCASSLGGGEAQPQHFGDGTRLSIL.

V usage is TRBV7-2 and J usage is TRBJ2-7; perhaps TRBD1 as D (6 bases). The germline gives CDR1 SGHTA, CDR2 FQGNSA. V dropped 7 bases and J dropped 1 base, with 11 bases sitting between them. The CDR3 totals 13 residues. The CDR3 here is CASTRDISYEQYF. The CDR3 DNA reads TGTGCCAGCACCCGGGACATATCCTACGAGCAGTACTTC.

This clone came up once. DNA of the CDR3: TGCGCCAGCAGCTCGGGGAATAATGAAAAACTGTTTTTT. This translates into CASSSGNNEKLFF. The chain is built from TRBV5-1 and TRBJ1-4; D is ambiguous. Germline lookup yields CDR1 SGHRS and CDR2 YFSETQ. Trimming cost V 3 bases and J 4 bases, with 7 bases left between them. This CDR3 contains 13 residues.